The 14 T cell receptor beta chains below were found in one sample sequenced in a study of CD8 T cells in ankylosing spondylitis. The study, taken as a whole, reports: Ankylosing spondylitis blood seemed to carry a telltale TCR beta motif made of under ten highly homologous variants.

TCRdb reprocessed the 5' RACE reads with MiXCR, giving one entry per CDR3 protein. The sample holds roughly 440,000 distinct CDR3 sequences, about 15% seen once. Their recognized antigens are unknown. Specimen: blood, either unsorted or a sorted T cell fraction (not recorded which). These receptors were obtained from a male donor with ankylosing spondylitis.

CDR3 loop: CASSTTVPDTQYF. In DNA, the CDR3 is TGTGCCAGCTCAACGACGGTTCCAGATACGCAGTATTTT. V gene TRBV18 combines with J gene TRBJ2-3; unclear D gene. Trimming removed 5 bases at V and 4 bases at J, with 10 bases between. Germline V lookup: CDR1 KGHSH, CDR2 LQKENI. The CDR3 totals 13 residues. Together with reference TRBV18 and TRBJ2-3, the CDR3 gives the full variable domain: NAGVMQNPRHLVRRRGQEARLRCSPMKGHSHVYWYRQLPEEGLKFMVYLQKENIIDESGMPKERFSAEFPKEGPSILRIQQVVRGDSAAYFCASSTTVPDTQYFGPGTRLTVL.

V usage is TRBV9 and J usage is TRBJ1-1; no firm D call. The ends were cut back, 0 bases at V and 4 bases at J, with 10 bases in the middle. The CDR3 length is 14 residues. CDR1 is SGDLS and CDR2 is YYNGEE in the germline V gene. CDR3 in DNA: TGTGCCAGCAGCGTAGAGTCAGCAGCCACTGAAGCTTTCTTT. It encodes CASSVESAATEAFF.

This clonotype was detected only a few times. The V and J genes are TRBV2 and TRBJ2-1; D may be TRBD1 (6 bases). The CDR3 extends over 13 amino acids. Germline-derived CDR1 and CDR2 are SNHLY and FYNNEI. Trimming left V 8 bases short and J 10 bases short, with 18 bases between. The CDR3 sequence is CASSGTQLGEQFF. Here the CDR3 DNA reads TGTGCCAGCTCCGGGACACAACTTGGGGAGCAGTTCTTC.

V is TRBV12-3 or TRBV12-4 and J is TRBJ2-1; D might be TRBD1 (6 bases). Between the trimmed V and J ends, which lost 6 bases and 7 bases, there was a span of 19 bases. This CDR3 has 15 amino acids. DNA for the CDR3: TGTGCCAGCAGCTCCGGGACACTCGGTGGAAATGAGCAGTTCTTC. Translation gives CASSSGTLGGNEQFF.

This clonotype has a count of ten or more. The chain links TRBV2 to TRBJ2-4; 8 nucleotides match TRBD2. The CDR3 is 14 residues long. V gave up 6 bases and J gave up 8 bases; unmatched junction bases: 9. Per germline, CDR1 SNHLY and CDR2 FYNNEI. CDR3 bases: TGTGCCAGCAGCCGTCGGGGGGGAGGGTACATTCAGTACTTC. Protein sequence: CASSRRGGGYIQYF.

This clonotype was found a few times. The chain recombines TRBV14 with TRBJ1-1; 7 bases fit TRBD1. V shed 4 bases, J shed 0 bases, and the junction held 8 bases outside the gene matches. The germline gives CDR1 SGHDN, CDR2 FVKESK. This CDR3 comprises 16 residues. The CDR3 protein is CASSPTKQGMNTEAFF. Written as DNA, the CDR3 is TGTGCCAGCAGCCCAACCAAACAGGGGATGAACACTGAAGCTTTCTTT.

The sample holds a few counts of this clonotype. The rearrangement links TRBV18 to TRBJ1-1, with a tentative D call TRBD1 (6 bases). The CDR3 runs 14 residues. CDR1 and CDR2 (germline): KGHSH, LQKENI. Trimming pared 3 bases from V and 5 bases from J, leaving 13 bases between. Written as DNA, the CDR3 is TGTGCCAGCTCACCGGGGGCAGGGCGGACTGAAGCTTTCTTT. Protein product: CASSPGAGRTEAFF.

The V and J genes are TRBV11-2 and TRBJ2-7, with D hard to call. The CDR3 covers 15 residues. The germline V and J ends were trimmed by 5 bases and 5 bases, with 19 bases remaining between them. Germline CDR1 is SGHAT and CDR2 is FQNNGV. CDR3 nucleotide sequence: TGTGCCAGCAGCCCTTCCCAGATAGAACCAGACGAGCAGTACTTC. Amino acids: CASSPSQIEPDEQYF.

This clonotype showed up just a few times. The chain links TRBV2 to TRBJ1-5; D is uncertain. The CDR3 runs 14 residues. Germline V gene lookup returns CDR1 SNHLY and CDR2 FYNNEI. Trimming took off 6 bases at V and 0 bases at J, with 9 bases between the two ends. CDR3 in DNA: TGTGCCAGCAGGCAGGATTATAGCAATCAGCCCCAGCATTTT. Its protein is CASRQDYSNQPQHF.

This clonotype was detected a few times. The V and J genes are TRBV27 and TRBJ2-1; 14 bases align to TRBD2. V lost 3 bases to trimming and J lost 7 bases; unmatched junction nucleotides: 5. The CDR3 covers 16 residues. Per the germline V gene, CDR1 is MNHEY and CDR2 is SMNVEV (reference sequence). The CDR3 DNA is TGTGCCAGCAGTTTTCGCTGGACTAGCGGGGGGAATGAGCAGTTCTTC. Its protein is CASSFRWTSGGNEQFF.

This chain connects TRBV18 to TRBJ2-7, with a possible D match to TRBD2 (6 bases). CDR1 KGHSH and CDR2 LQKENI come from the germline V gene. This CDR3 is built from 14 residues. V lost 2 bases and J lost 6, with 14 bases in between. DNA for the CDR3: TGTGCCAGCTCACCAAGACTGACAGCGGGCGAGCAGTACTTC. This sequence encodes CASSPRLTAGEQYF.

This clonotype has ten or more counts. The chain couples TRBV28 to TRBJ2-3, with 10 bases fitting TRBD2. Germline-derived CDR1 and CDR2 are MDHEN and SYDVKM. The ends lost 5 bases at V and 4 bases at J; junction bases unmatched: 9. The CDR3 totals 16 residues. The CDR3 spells CASSATALAGADTQYF. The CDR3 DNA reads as TGTGCCAGCAGTGCAACCGCCCTAGCGGGAGCAGATACGCAGTATTTT.

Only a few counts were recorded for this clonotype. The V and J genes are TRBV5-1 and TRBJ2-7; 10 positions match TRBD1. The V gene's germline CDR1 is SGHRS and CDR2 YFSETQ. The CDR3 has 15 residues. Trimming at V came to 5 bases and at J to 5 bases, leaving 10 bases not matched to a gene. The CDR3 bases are TGCGCCAGCAGTATACCGGGACAGGGGAAGAACGAGCAGTACTTC. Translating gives CASSIPGQGKNEQYF.

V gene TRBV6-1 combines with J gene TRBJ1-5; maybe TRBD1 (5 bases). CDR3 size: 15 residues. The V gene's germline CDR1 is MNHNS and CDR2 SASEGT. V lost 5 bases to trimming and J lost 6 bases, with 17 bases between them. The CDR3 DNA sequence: TGTGCCAGCAGTCCCAGGTCGACTGGGGGTCAGCCCCAGCATTTT. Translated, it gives CASSPRSTGGQPQHF.